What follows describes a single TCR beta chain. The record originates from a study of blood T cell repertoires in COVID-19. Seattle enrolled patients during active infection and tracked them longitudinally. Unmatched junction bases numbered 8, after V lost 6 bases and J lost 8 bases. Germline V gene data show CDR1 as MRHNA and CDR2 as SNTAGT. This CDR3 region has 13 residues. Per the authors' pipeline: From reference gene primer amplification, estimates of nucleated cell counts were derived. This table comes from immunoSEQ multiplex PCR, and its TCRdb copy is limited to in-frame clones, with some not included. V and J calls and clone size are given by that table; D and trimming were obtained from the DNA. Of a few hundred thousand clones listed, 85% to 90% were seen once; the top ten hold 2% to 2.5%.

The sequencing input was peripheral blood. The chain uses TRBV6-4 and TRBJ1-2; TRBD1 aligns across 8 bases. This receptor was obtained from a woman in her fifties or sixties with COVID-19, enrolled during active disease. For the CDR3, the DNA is TGTGCCAGCAGAGCGGACAGGGCGGGAGGCTACACCTTC. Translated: CASRADRAGGYTF.